Presented here are 29 T cell receptor beta chains from one specimen sequenced in a study of blood T cell repertoires in COVID-19. Some clones are missing from TCRdb's copy, which holds only in-frame ones; the method was immunoSEQ multiplex PCR. The data hold 85,000 to 100,000 clones, with about 86% observed a single time. Source material: peripheral blood. These receptors came from a woman aged 55-75 years in a cohort sampled during active or convalescent COVID-19.

CDR3: CASSLSRGGWDTQYF. The CDR3 coding sequence is TGTGCCAGCAGTTTAAGCCGGGGGGGCTGGGATACGCAGTATTTT. The chain has TRBV27 and TRBJ2-3; 8 nucleotides match TRBD2. Germline CDR1 MNHEY, CDR2 SMNVEV (reference sequence). Trimming cost V 2 bases and J 6 bases; bases outside gene matches: 7. The CDR3 extends over 15 amino acids.

V and J are TRBV3-1 (or the pseudogene TRBV3-2) and TRBJ1-2; D may be TRBD1 (6 bases). Germline CDR1 reads LGHDT; CDR2 reads YNNKEL (reference sequence). The length of the CDR3 is 15 residues. The germline V and J ends were trimmed by 4 bases and 0 bases, with 12 bases remaining between them. As DNA, the CDR3 is TGTGCCAGCAGCCGTACGGACAGAGCTAACTATGGCTACACCTTC. Its translation is CASSRTDRANYGYTF.

V and J are TRBV4-2 and TRBJ2-2; a possible D gene is TRBD1 (5 bases). The CDR3 consists of 15 residues. CDR1 and CDR2 from the germline V gene are LGHNA and YNFKEQ. Between the trimmed V and J ends, which lost 1 base and 4 bases, there was a span of 10 bases. The CDR3, as DNA: TGTGCCAGCAGCCAAGTAAGGGGCCGCACCGGGGAGCTGTTTTTT. Protein product: CASSQVRGRTGELFF.

The V call is TRBV3-1 (or the pseudogene TRBV3-2), the J call TRBJ1-1, with D tentatively TRBD1 (5 bases). Germline V lookup: CDR1 LGHDT, CDR2 YNNKEL (reference sequence). The CDR3 contains 14 residues. The germline V and J ends were trimmed by 1 base and 1 base, with 7 bases remaining between them. The CDR3 protein is CASSQGTPNTEAFF. CDR3 nucleotide sequence: TGTGCCAGCAGCCAAGGGACACCGAACACTGAAGCTTTCTTT.

This sequence joins TRBV2 and TRBJ2-7; a weak D match, TRBD1 (5 bases). Germline assignment: CDR1 SNHLY and CDR2 FYNNEI. The CDR3 is made up of 14 amino acids. V lost 4 bases to trimming and J lost 4 bases, with 14 bases between them. Here the CDR3 DNA reads TGTGCCAGCAGTGTAGAAGGGGTTAGTTACGAGCAGTACTTC. Translation gives CASSVEGVSYEQYF.

The rearrangement links TRBV28 to TRBJ1-2, with 7 bases matching TRBD1. The CDR3 loop spans 12 amino acids. V shed 9 bases and J 6 bases; nucleotides not matched to a gene: 7. Per the germline V gene, CDR1 is MDHEN and CDR2 is SYDVKM. CDR3 region: CASTDREHGYTF. The CDR3 bases are TGTGCCAGTACCGACAGGGAGCATGGCTACACCTTC.

V is TRBV5-1 and J is TRBJ2-3, with 7 bases that match TRBD2. V trimming: 3 bases; J trimming: 2 bases; junction bases outside the gene matches: 9. The CDR3 consists of 16 residues. From germline, CDR1 is SGHRS and CDR2 YFSETQ. This CDR3 is CASSSPGGGPTDTQYF. The CDR3 region has the DNA TGCGCCAGCAGCTCCCCGGGGGGTGGCCCCACAGATACGCAGTATTTT.

This clone was detected only a few times. The rearrangement joins TRBV7-2 to TRBJ1-3; 7 bases align to TRBD1. This CDR3 contains 14 residues. Germline trimming cut 6 bases from V and 2 bases from J; bases unmatched to any gene: 4. Per the germline V gene, CDR1 is SGHTA and CDR2 is FQGNSA. The CDR3 DNA reads TGTGCCAGCAGAGCGACAGGGACTGGAAACACCATATATTTT. Its translation: CASRATGTGNTIYF.

The V call is TRBV5-4, the J call TRBJ2-3; D possibly corresponds to TRBD1 (6 bases). Trimming left V 2 bases short and J 3 bases short, with 10 bases between. Germline CDR1 reads SGHNT; CDR2 reads YYREEE (reference sequence). The CDR3 contains 14 residues. DNA for the CDR3: TGTGCCAGCAGCTTTTACAGGGAGACAGATACGCAGTATTTT. It is translated as CASSFYRETDTQYF. Combining the CDR3 with reference TRBV5-4 and TRBJ2-3 gives the whole variable domain ETGVTQSPTHLIKTRGQQVTLRCSSQSGHNTVSWYQQALGQGPQFIFQYYREEENGRGNFPPRFSGLQFPNYSSELNVNALELDDSALYLCASSFYRETDTQYFGPGTRLTVL.

The CDR3 is CASSWGGSTEAFF. The CDR3 coding sequence is TGTGCCAGCAGCTGGGGGGGGTCCACTGAAGCTTTCTTT. The chain recombines TRBV12-3 or TRBV12-4 with TRBJ1-1; tentative D call: TRBD1 (5 bases). Trimming took off 6 bases at V and 4 bases at J, with 12 bases between the two ends. The CDR3 extends over 13 amino acids.

In DNA form, the CDR3 reads TGTGCCAGCAGCCGCGGGGGGGAGCAGTACTTC. Protein: CASSRGGEQYF. V and J are TRBV12-3 or TRBV12-4 and TRBJ2-7; the match to TRBD2 covers 8 bases. The V gene end was trimmed by 6 bases and the J gene end by 7 bases; junction bases not matched to a gene: 2. CDR3 length equals 11 residues.

The chain couples TRBV18 to TRBJ1-2; D is uncertain. The germline V gene encodes CDR1 KGHSH and CDR2 LQKENI. The CDR3 length is 15 residues. The V and J ends lost 0 bases and 2 bases respectively, with 10 bases between them. The CDR3 DNA sequence: TGTGCCAGCTCACCACCCCGGCAGGCGAACTATGGCTACACCTTC. Encoded protein: CASSPPRQANYGYTF.

As DNA, the CDR3 is TGTGCCAGCAAGACAGAACGGGGGACAGATACGCAGTATTTT. It translates to CASKTERGTDTQYF. V is TRBV2 and J is TRBJ2-3; tentatively, D is TRBD2 (6 bases). The CDR3 extends over 14 amino acids. Between the trimmed V and J ends, which lost 7 bases and 3 bases, there was a span of 14 bases. The germline V gene encodes CDR1 SNHLY and CDR2 FYNNEI. Based on the CDR3 plus reference TRBV2 and TRBJ2-3, the full variable domain is EPEVTQTPSHQVTQMGQEVILRCVPISNHLYFYWYRQILGQKVEFLVSFYNNEISEKSEIFDDQFSVERPDGSNFTLKIRSTKLEDSAMYFCASKTERGTDTQYFGPGTRLTVL.

The chain links TRBV15 to TRBJ2-5; 10 nucleotides agree with TRBD1. After removal of 3 bases from V and 6 bases from J, the junction contained 7 bases not matched to a gene. Germline V gives CDR1 LNHNV, CDR2 YYDKDF (reference sequence). The CDR3 is 15 residues long. CDR3 sequence: CATSRGGDRGKTQYF. The CDR3 bases are TGTGCCACCAGCAGGGGGGGGGACAGGGGAAAGACCCAGTACTTC.

The chain couples TRBV5-1 to TRBJ2-5; TRBD1 matches at 7 bases. Germline V gives CDR1 SGHRS, CDR2 YFSETQ. Trimming removed 6 bases from V and 2 bases from J; junction bases left unmatched: 7. The CDR3 loop spans 14 amino acids. This CDR3 reads CASNLQGFQETQYF. The DNA of the CDR3 is TGCGCCAGCAACCTACAGGGGTTTCAAGAGACCCAGTACTTC.

This clone was seen only once. The J gene is TRBJ2-7, the V gene TRBV5-1; TRBD1 might be the D (6 bases). V was shortened by 4 bases and J by 1 base, with 12 bases between the two germline ends. The CDR3 length is 14 residues. From germline, CDR1 is SGHRS and CDR2 YFSETQ. DNA for the CDR3: TGCGCCAGCAGCGACAGGAGTGCTTCCTACGAGCAGTACTTC. Amino acid sequence: CASSDRSASYEQYF.

V is TRBV4-1 and J is TRBJ1-1; the match to TRBD1 covers 8 bases. CDR3 length equals 15 residues. From germline, CDR1 is MGHRA and CDR2 YSYEKL. Trimming took 3 bases from V and 1 from J; bases not matched to a gene: 4. Here the CDR3 DNA reads TGCGCCAGCAGCCACCCGGACAGGGAGAACACTGAAGCTTTCTTT. Translating it yields CASSHPDRENTEAFF.

This chain links TRBV5-8 with TRBJ2-7, with a possible D match to TRBD1 (6 bases). CDR3 size: 13 residues. Germline lookup yields CDR1 SGHTS and CDR2 YDEGEE. V dropped 1 base and J dropped 6 bases, with 11 bases sitting between them. The CDR3 DNA reads TGTGCCAGCAGCTTGTCACAGGGAATCGAGCAGTACTTC. This sequence encodes CASSLSQGIEQYF.

The chain recombines TRBV3-1 (or the pseudogene TRBV3-2) with TRBJ2-1, with TRBD1 matching 7 bases. The CDR3 sequence is 14 residues long. CDR1 and CDR2 (germline): LGHDT, YNNKEL (reference sequence). V lost 4 bases, J lost 4 bases, and 4 bases stayed unmatched. In DNA form, the CDR3 reads TGTGCCAGCAGCCCGGGGACAGTATACAATGAGCAGTTCTTC. Translation: CASSPGTVYNEQFF.

The sample holds one count of this clone. The chain joins TRBV19 to TRBJ1-4; no firm D call. V was clipped by 0 bases and J by 10 bases, with 18 bases between them. CDR3 length: 16 residues. CDR1 and CDR2 from the germline V gene are LNHDA and SQIVND (reference sequence). The CDR3 loop is CASSIDEREAEGKLFF. CDR3 in DNA: TGTGCCAGTAGTATAGATGAAAGGGAGGCCGAAGGAAAACTGTTTTTT.

V and J are TRBV6-1 and TRBJ1-5; D perhaps matches TRBD1 (5 bases). The length of the CDR3 is 14 residues. CDR1 is MNHNS, CDR2 SASEGT, per germline. Trimming left V 2 bases short and J 4 bases short, with 9 bases between. CDR3 DNA: TGTGCCAGCAGTGAAAGGGGCCTAAATCAGCCCCAGCATTTT. Translated, it gives CASSERGLNQPQHF.

The V and J genes are TRBV3-1 (or the pseudogene TRBV3-2) and TRBJ1-5, with D maybe TRBD1 (5 bases). The CDR3 is 15 residues long. Germline V gene lookup returns CDR1 LGHDT and CDR2 YNNKEL (reference sequence). V lost 4 bases and J lost 4, with 14 bases in between. CDR3 nucleotides: TGTGCCAGCAGCCCCTCCGACAGATTTAATCAGCCCCAGCATTTT. Translating gives CASSPSDRFNQPQHF.

The chain has TRBV6-1 and TRBJ2-7; D uncertain. The CDR3 sequence is 12 residues long. The V end lost 3 bases, the J end lost 3 bases, and 6 bases lay between the germline ends. Germline CDR1 and CDR2: MNHNS and SASEGT. CDR3 sequence reads: CASSDIYYEQYF. CDR3 sequence (DNA): TGTGCCAGCAGTGACATCTACTACGAGCAGTACTTC.

The rearrangement links TRBV30 to TRBJ2-1; 9 nucleotides agree with TRBD1. The germline CDR1 and CDR2 sequences are GTSNPN and SVGIG (reference sequence). J was trimmed by 1 base and V by 3 bases; bases with no gene match: 4. The CDR3 length is 15 residues. CDR3 loop: CAWRLGQGSYNEQFF. CDR3 DNA: TGTGCCTGGAGACTGGGACAGGGTTCCTACAATGAGCAGTTCTTC.

This chain uses TRBV2 with TRBJ1-5; D call uncertain. Germline V gene lookup returns CDR1 SNHLY and CDR2 FYNNEI. Trimming took 5 bases from V and 6 from J, leaving 8 bases between them. The CDR3 extends over 12 amino acids. CDR3 amino acids: CASSYGAQPQHF. The DNA for the CDR3 is TGTGCCAGCAGTTACGGTGCTCAGCCCCAGCATTTT.

The chain uses TRBV9 and TRBJ2-5; TRBD2 agrees at 10 bases. Germline values: CDR1 SGDLS, CDR2 YYNGEE. V lost 1 base to trimming and J lost 3 bases; unmatched junction nucleotides: 15. The CDR3 has 19 amino acids. The CDR3 coding sequence is TGTGCCAGCAGCGTAACCCCTAGCGTCTGGACTAGCGGTAAAGAGACCCAGTACTTC. It yields the protein CASSVTPSVWTSGKETQYF.

The chain carries TRBV11-2 and TRBJ2-6; 9 positions agree with TRBD1. The CDR3 loop spans 18 amino acids. Looked up from germline, CDR1 is SGHAT and CDR2 is FQNNGV. With 6 bases clipped from V and 0 bases from J, the junction kept 9 bases outside the gene matches. The CDR3 loop reads CASRSPGQGFSGANVLTF. CDR3 coding DNA: TGTGCCAGCAGATCCCCGGGACAGGGTTTCTCTGGGGCCAACGTCCTGACTTTC. Based on the CDR3 plus reference TRBV11-2 and TRBJ2-6, the full variable domain is EAGVAQSPRYKIIEKRQSVAFWCNPISGHATLYWYQQILGQGPKLLIQFQNNGVVDDSQLPKDRFSAERLKGVDSTLKIQPAKLEDSAVYLCASRSPGQGFSGANVLTFGAGSRLTVL.

The rearrangement joins TRBV14 to TRBJ2-1; 8 nucleotides agree with TRBD2. Germline V gene sequence: CDR1 SGHDN, CDR2 FVKESK. Trimming at V came to 0 bases and at J to 6 bases, leaving 7 bases not matched to a gene. CDR3 length: 16 residues. The CDR3 sequence: CASSQDTAGVINEQFF. The CDR3 region has the DNA TGTGCCAGCAGCCAAGATACAGCGGGGGTGATCAATGAGCAGTTCTTC.

The chain carries TRBV11-3 and TRBJ2-1, with 7 bases matching TRBD2. This CDR3 region has 14 residues. The germline V gene has CDR1 SGHNT and CDR2 YENEEA. V shed 2 bases, J shed 4 bases, and the junction held 2 bases outside the gene matches. CDR3 amino acids: CASSLSGEYNEQFF. CDR3 in DNA: TGTGCCAGCAGCTTAAGCGGGGAATACAATGAGCAGTTCTTC.